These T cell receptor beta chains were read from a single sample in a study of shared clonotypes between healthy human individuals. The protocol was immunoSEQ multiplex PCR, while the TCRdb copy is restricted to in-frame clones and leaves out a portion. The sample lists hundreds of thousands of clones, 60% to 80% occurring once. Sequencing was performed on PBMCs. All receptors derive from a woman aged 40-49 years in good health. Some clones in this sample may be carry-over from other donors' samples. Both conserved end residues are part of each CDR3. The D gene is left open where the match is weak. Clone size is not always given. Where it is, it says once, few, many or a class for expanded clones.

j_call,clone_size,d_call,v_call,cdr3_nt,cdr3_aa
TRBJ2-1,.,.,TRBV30,TGTGCCTGGAGTATGCGTCTCTCCTACAATGAGCAGTTCTTC,CAWSMRLSYNEQFF
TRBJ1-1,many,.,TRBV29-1,TGCAGCGTGAGGGCAGGATGGGGGATGAACACTGAAGCTTTCTTT,CSVRAGWGMNTEAFF
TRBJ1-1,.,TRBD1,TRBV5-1,TGCGCCAGCAGCTTGGAGAGGGACAGGGAAGCTTTCTTT,CASSLERDREAFF
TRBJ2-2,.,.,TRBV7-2,TGTGCCAGCAGCTTAGCCATCGGGCACAACACCGGGGAGCTGTTTTTT,CASSLAIGHNTGELFF
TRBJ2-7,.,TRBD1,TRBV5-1,TGCGCCAGCAGCCAAGGACAGGGACCTTCCTACGAGCAGTACTTC,CASSQGQGPSYEQYF
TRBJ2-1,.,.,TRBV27,TGTGCCAGCAGTTTTGGGCGGGTGAATGAGCAGTTCTTC,CASSFGRVNEQFF
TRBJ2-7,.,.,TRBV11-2,TGTGCCAGCAGCAAAGATGTCGATAGTTTTTACGAGCAGTACTTC,CASSKDVDSFYEQYF
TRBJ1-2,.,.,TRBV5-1,TGCGCCAGCACTCAGGACGGGGCAAACTATGGCTACACCTTC,CASTQDGANYGYTF
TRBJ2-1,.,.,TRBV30,TGTGCCTGGAGTGTAGTTCCTCGGGAGCAGTTCTTC,CAWSVVPREQFF
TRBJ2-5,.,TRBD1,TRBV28,TGTGCCAGCAGACCCGGGACAGGGAATTTGGAGACCCAGTACTTC,CASRPGTGNLETQYF
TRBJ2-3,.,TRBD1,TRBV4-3,TGCGCCAGCAGCCAAGTCCGTGGGACAGACTTCACAGATACGCAGTATTTT,CASSQVRGTDFTDTQYF
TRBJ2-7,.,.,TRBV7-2,TGTGCCAGCAGCTTAGTCGGGACATCAGGCGAGCAGTACTTC,CASSLVGTSGEQYF